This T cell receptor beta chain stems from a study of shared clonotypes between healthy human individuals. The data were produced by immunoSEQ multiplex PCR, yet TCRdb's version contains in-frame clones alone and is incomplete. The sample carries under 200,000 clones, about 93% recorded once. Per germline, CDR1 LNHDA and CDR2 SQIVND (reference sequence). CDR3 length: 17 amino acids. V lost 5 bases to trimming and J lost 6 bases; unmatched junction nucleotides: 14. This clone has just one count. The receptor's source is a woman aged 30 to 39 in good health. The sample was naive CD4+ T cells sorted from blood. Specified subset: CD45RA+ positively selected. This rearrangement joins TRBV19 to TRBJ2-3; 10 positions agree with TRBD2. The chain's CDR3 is CASSLALLAGEADTQYF. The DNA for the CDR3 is TGTGCCAGTAGTCTCGCCTTGCTAGCGGGAGAAGCCGATACGCAGTATTTT.